This TCR beta chain is drawn from a study of T cells in Graves' hyperthyroidism and ophthalmopathy. This clonotype was seen only a few times. TCR beta CDR3 regions were amplified from RNA transcripts. The HTBI set primed first-round TCR CDR3 RT-PCR. TCRdb processed the multiplex PCR reads anew with MiXCR; each CDR3 protein has one entry. The sample records about 840,000 distinct CDR3 sequences, over 35% being singletons. Germline V gives CDR1 SGHTA, CDR2 FQGNSA. This CDR3 spans 14 amino acids. V lost 7 bases and J lost 0, with 9 bases in between. The rearrangement uses TRBV7-2 and TRBJ1-4; D ambiguous. The receptor was derived from a man aged 18 to 30 with Graves' hyperthyroidism. Source material: blood. CDR3 amino acids: CASTPIATNEKLFF. In DNA form, the CDR3 reads TGTGCCAGCACCCCAATTGCAACTAATGAAAAACTGTTTTTT.